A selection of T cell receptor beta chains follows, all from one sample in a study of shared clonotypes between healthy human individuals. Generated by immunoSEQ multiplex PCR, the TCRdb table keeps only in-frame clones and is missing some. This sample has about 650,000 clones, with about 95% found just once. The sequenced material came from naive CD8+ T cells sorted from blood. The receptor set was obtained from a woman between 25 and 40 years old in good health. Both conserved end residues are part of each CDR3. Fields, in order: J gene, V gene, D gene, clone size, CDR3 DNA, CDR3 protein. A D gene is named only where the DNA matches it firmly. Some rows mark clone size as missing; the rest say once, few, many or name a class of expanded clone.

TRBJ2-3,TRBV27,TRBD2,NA,TGTGCCAGCAGTGGACTAGCAGTAAGCACAGATACGCAGTATTTT,CASSGLAVSTDTQYF
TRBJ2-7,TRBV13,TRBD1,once,TGTGCCAGCAGCCAGGGGGCAGGGCGGGACGAGCAGTACTTC,CASSQGAGRDEQYF
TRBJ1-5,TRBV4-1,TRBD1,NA,TGCGCCAGCAGCCGGAGATATGTAGGGGGCGGACAGCCCCAGCATTTT,CASSRRYVGGGQPQHF
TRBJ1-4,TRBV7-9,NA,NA,TGTGCCAGCAGCTTCAGGTGGGATCAGACTAATGAAAAACTGTTTTTT,CASSFRWDQTNEKLFF
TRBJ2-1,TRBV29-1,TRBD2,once,TGCAGCTGGGGTAGCGGGATCCTCTCTCTCTACAATGAGCAGTTCTTC,CSWGSGILSLYNEQFF
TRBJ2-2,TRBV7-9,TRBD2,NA,TGTGCCAGCAGCCCCCGGGGCGGGAGGAGCACCGGGGAGCTGTTTTTT,CASSPRGGRSTGELFF
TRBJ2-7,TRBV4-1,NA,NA,TGCGCCAGCAGCCAAGAAGCCGAGCAGTACTTC,CASSQEAEQYF
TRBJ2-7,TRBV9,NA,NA,TGTGCCAGCAGCGTAGGGTGGGACTACGAGCAGTACTTC,CASSVGWDYEQYF
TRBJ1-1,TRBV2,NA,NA,TGTGCCAGCCCGAAAGTCGAGAACACTGAAGCTTTCTTT,CASPKVENTEAFF
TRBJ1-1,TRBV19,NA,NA,TGTGCCAGTAGTATTATAGGTTACACTGAAGCTTTCTTT,CASSIIGYTEAFF
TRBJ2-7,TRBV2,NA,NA,TGTGCCAGCAGTGATAATGCAGTGGCGGCTAGCCTTTCCTACGAGCAGTACTTC,CASSDNAVAASLSYEQYF
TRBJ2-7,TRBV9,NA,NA,TGTGCCAGCAGCGTAGGAGGGAGGAAGACCTACGAGCAGTACTTC,CASSVGGRKTYEQYF
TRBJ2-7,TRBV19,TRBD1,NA,TGTGCCAGTAGTCCCAAGGACAGGGGGTACGAGCAGTACTTC,CASSPKDRGYEQYF
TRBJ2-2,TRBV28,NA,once,TGTGCCAGCAGTTCCTGGAGAGACGGGAGCACCGGGGAGCTGTTTTTT,CASSSWRDGSTGELFF
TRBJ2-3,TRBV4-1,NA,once,TGCGCCAGCAGCCAAGCCCCTTCGCAGGGCGCCCTTTTT,CASSQAPSQGALF
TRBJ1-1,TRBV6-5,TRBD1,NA,TGTGCCAGCCACCAGACAGGGTTTGATGCTTTCTTT,CASHQTGFDAFF
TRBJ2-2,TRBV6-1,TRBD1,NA,TGTGCCAGCAGTGGGAACCGGGACAGGCTTTATCTTTTGAGCGGGGAGCTGTTTTTT,CASSGNRDRLYLLSGELFF
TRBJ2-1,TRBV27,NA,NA,TGTGCCAGCCGACCGGGACTCCGCAGCTCCTACAATGAGCAGTTCTTC,CASRPGLRSSYNEQFF
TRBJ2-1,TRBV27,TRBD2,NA,TGTGCCAGCAGTACCGGGGGAGGGTCCTACAATGAGCAGTTCTTC,CASSTGGGSYNEQFF
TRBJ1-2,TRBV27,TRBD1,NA,TGTGCCAGCAGTGAAGGGGGCGACTATGGCTACACCTTC,CASSEGGDYGYTF
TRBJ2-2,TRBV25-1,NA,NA,TGTGCCAGCAGAGGACATTTTACGAACACCGGGGAGCTGTTTTTT,CASRGHFTNTGELFF
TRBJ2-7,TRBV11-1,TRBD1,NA,TGTGCCAGCAGTTTAACAGGGGGCCAAGAGCAGTACTTC,CASSLTGGQEQYF
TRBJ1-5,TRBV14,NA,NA,TGTGCCAGCAGCCTTACGAAAAAACAGGCCCCAGGGTCCAATCAGCCCCAGCATTTT,CASSLTKKQAPGSNQPQHF
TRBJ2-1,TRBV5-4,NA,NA,TGTGCCAGCAGCTCGACAGTGAATGAGCAGTTCTTC,CASSSTVNEQFF
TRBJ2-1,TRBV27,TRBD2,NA,TGTGCCAGCAGTTCCGGGCGGACTAGCGGGAGGCCAGAGCAGTTCTTC,CASSSGRTSGRPEQFF
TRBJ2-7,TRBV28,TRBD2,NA,TGTGCCAGCAGTTTGCTAGCGGGAGGAACCTACGAGCAGTACTTC,CASSLLAGGTYEQYF
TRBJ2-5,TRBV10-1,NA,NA,TGCGCCACCCCCGGGGCCCCAAGGGGAGCAGAGACCCAGTACTTC,CATPGAPRGAETQYF
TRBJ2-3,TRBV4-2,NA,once,TGTGCCAGCAGCCAGATACTAAATCAAGATACGCAGTATTTT,CASSQILNQDTQYF
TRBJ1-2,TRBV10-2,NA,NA,TGCGCCGGGGCGTCAGCGCCCCATAACTATGGCTACACCTTC,CAGASAPHNYGYTF
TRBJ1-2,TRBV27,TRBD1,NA,TGTGCCAGCAGTCCCGCCCCCGGACAGGGGGCCCCTTATTATGGCTACACCTTC,CASSPAPGQGAPYYGYTF
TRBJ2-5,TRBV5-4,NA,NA,TGTGCCAGCAGCAGCCCGGGGACCCAGTACTTC,CASSSPGTQYF
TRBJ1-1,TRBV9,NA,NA,TGTGCCAGCAGCGTATCAGGGTCGGACACTGAAGCTTTCTTT,CASSVSGSDTEAFF
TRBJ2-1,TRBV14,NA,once,TGTGCCAGCAGCCCCCTGACTAGTTCGAATGAGCAGTTCTTC,CASSPLTSSNEQFF
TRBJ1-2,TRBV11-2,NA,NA,TGTGCCAGCACCCGCCCCCCCCCGGCAGACTATGGCTACACCTTC,CASTRPPPADYGYTF
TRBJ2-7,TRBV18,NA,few,TGTGCCAGCTCACCTCCAGGACCCTACGAGCAGTACTTC,CASSPPGPYEQYF
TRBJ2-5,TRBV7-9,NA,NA,TGTGCCAGCAGCCATCCCAATATGGAGGAGACCCAGTACTTC,CASSHPNMEETQYF
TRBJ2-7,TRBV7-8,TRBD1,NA,TGTGCCAGCAGCTTAGCGGGACAGGGGGCTAGGGAGCAGTACTTC,CASSLAGQGAREQYF
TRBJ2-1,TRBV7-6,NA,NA,TGTGCCAGCCGCTCCTCGCTCAATGAGCAGTTCTTC,CASRSSLNEQFF